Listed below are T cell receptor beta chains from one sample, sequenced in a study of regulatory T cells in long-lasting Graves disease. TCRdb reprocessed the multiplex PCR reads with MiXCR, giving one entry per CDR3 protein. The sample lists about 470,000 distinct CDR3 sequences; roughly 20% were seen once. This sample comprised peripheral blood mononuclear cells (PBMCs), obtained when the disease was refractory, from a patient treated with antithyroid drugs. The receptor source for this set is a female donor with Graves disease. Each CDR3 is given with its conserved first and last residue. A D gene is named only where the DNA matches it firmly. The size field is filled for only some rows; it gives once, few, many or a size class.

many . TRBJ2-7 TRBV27 CASTTFGHEQYF TGTGCCAGCACCACGTTTGGCCACGAGCAGTACTTC
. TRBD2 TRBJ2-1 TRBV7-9 CASSFKSGPGLDGTRNEQFF TGTGCCAGCAGCTTCAAATCGGGGCCGGGGCTGGACGGGACTAGGAATGAGCAGTTCTTC
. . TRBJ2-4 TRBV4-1 CASSQVGVGPPYF TGCGCCAGCAGCCAAGTTGGGGTGGGACCCCCGTACTTC
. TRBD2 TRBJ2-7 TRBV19 CASSKEGLAGTQYF TGTGCCAGTAGTAAAGAGGGACTAGCGGGAACGCAGTACTTC
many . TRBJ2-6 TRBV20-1 CSAPTYGANVLTF TGCAGTGCCCCGACATATGGGGCCAACGTCCTGACTTTC
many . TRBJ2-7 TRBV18 CASSPEGHSYEQYF TGTGCCAGCTCACCAGAGGGGCATTCCTACGAGCAGTACTTC
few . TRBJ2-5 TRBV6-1 CASSELGGRVETQYF TGTGCCAGCAGTGAACTCGGGGGGCGTGTTGAGACCCAGTACTTC
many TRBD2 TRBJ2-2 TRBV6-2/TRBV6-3 CASSYVAGVTGELFF TGTGCCAGCAGTTACGTAGCGGGAGTTACCGGGGAGCTGTTTTTT
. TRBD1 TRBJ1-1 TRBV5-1 CASSLDRGATEAFF TGCGCCAGCAGCTTGGACAGGGGGGCTACTGAAGCTTTCTTT
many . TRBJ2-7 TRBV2 CASTIPGQQYF TGTGCCAGCACCATACCGGGACAGCAGTACTTC
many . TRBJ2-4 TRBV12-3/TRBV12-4 CASSPSGATYIQYF TGTGCCAGCAGTCCGTCGGGGGCTACGTACATTCAGTACTTC
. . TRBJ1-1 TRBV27 CASRLIGRTEAFF TGTGCCAGCAGACTCATCGGGCGCACTGAAGCTTTCTTT
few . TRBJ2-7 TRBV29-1 CSVDDGSSYEQYF TGCAGCGTTGACGACGGTAGCTCCTACGAGCAGTACTTC
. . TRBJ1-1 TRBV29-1 CSVEGRNTEAFF TGCAGCGTTGAAGGTCGAAACACTGAAGCTTTCTTT
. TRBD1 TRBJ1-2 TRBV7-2 CASSPTMTGVGYTF TGTGCCAGCAGCCCAACCATGACAGGGGTCGGCTACACCTTC
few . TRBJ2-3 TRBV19 CASRIGQSTDTQYF TGTGCCAGCAGAATTGGGCAGAGCACAGATACGCAGTATTTT
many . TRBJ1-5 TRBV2 CASSVAGFGQPQHF TGTGCCAGCAGTGTTGCAGGGTTTGGTCAGCCCCAGCATTTT
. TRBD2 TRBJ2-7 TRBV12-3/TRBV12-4 CASRVGLAEAYEQYF TGTGCCAGCAGGGTCGGACTAGCGGAGGCCTACGAGCAGTACTTC
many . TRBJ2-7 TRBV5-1 CASSLGSLSSYEQYF TGCGCCAGCAGCTTAGGCAGCCTCAGTTCCTACGAGCAGTACTTC
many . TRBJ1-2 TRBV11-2 CASSRTGYGYTF TGTGCCAGCAGTCGAACAGGTTATGGCTACACCTTC
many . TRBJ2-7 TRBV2 CAGSPSGTYEQYF TGTGCCGGATCCCCCTCAGGAACCTACGAGCAGTACTTC
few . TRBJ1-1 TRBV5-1 CASSSKTGMNTEAFF TGCGCCAGCAGCTCCAAAACAGGGATGAACACTGAAGCTTTCTTT
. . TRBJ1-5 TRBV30 CAWSLGEAKPQHF TGTGCCTGGAGTTTGGGGGAGGCGAAGCCCCAGCATTTT
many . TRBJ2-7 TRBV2 CAIRDTPYEQYF TGTGCCATCCGGGACACTCCCTACGAGCAGTACTTC
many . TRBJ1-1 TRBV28 CASSLSAASEAFF TGTGCCAGCAGTTTATCGGCGGCCAGTGAAGCTTTCTTT
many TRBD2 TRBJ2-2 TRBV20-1 CSARDILAGDTGELFF TGCAGTGCTAGAGATATACTAGCGGGAGACACCGGGGAGCTGTTTTTT
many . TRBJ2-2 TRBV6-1 CASRPRTRTGELFF TGTGCCAGCAGACCACGGACCCGCACCGGGGAGCTGTTTTTT
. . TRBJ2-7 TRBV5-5 CASSRAPDSSYEQYF TGTGCCAGCAGCCGTGCCCCGGACAGCTCCTACGAGCAGTACTTC
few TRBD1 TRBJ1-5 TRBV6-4 CASSSDRGNGQPQHF TGTGCCAGCAGTTCGGACAGGGGGAACGGTCAGCCCCAGCATTTT
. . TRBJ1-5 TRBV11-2 CASSLMDLLMCYQPQHF TGTGCCAGCAGTCTTATGGACTTATTGATGTGTTATCAGCCCCAGCATTTT
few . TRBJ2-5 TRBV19 CASSFFNGETQYF TGTGCCAGTAGTTTCTTCAATGGAGAGACCCAGTACTTC
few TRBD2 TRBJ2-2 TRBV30 CAWTAGGGGELFF TGTGCCTGGACGGCGGGGGGTGGCGGGGAGCTGTTTTTT
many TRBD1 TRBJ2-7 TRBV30 CAWGTGRSYEQYF TGTGCCTGGGGGACAGGGCGCTCCTACGAGCAGTACTTC
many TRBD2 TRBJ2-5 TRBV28 CASTPSLSSGGQIVTQYF TGTGCCAGCACGCCTTCCCTTTCTAGCGGGGGTCAGATAGTGACCCAGTACTTC
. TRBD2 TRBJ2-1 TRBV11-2 CASSPTSGVSYNEQFF TGTGCCAGCAGCCCCACCAGCGGGGTATCCTACAATGAGCAGTTCTTC
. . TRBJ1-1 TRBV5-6 CASSLEAEAFF TGTGCCAGCAGCTTGGAGGCTGAAGCTTTCTTT
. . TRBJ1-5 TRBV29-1 CSVEREDGNQPQHF TGCAGCGTTGAGCGGGAAGACGGCAATCAGCCCCAGCATTTT
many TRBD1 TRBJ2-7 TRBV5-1 CASSFRQGPYEQYF TGCGCCAGCAGCTTCCGACAGGGACCCTACGAGCAGTACTTC
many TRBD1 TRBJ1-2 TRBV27 CASSYSGGVSYTF TGTGCCAGCAGTTACTCAGGGGGCGTAAGCTACACCTTC
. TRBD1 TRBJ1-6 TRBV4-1 CASSQSRDSNSPLHF TGCGCCAGCAGCCAATCCCGGGACAGCAATTCACCCCTCCACTTT
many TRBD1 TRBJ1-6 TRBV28 CASSKLQGSSYNSPLHF TGTGCCAGCAGCAAATTACAGGGGAGCTCCTATAATTCACCCCTCCACTTT
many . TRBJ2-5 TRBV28 CASSLSFGAGKTQYF TGTGCCAGCAGTTTATCCTTCGGGGCGGGAAAGACCCAGTACTTC
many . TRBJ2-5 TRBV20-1 CSASLMGDYQETQYF TGCAGTGCTAGTTTGATGGGGGACTACCAAGAGACCCAGTACTTC